This paragraph covers one T cell receptor (beta chain) sequence. Its antigen remains unknown. The source of the sample is a study of T cells after yellow fever vaccination. One entry per CDR3 protein, called by TCRdb with MiXCR from the 5' RACE reads. The table includes approximately 580,000 distinct CDR3 sequences, around 16% detected once. The CDR3 is made up of 14 amino acids. V shed 3 bases and J shed 4 bases, with 12 bases lying between them. CDR1 SGHTA and CDR2 FQGNSA come from the germline V gene. Study-wide results and caveats: A faster peak, day 5 versus 15, was reached by the weaker secondary response. Repertoires obtained by FACS sorting could include abundant clonotypes that entered as contaminants from the bulk population.

The V gene is TRBV7-2, the J gene TRBJ1-1; D is ambiguous. The clonotype comes from a man aged 18 to 29 who received the YFV17D yellow fever vaccine. The sequenced sample was PBMCs, obtained 5 days after the first yellow fever vaccination. Written as DNA, the CDR3 is TGTGCCAGCAGCTTGCGCACCGCGGGCACTGAAGCTTTCTTT. Protein: CASSLRTAGTEAFF.